The 32 T cell receptor beta chains below were found in one sample sequenced in a study of blood T cell repertoires in COVID-19. Profiling relied on immunoSEQ multiplex PCR, and the TCRdb table lists in-frame clones only, not all of them. Found here are about 140,000 clones, around 73% of them singletons; the top ten hold roughly 5.6%. The sequenced sample consisted of PBMCs or T cells enriched from blood (not recorded which). The receptors derive from a woman in her forties or fifties who had recovered from COVID-19.

The chain couples TRBV11-2 to TRBJ2-2, with 7 positions matching TRBD1. This CDR3 region has 16 residues. J gave up 4 bases and V 3 bases, and 8 bases lay outside the gene matches. Germline V CDR1 and CDR2: SGHAT, FQNNGV. CDR3: CASSFDRDRGTGELFF. The CDR3, as DNA: TGTGCCAGCAGCTTTGATCGGGACAGAGGCACCGGGGAGCTGTTTTTT.

This clone showed up many times. CDR3 nucleotides: TGCGCCAGCAGCCAAGGACATTTTTTGGGGAGAGCGAATGAGCAGTTCTTC. This encodes CASSQGHFLGRANEQFF. The chain recombines TRBV4-1 with TRBJ2-1, with TRBD2 as a possible D gene (5 bases). V lost 1 base to trimming and J lost 7 bases, with 20 bases between them. CDR3 length: 17 amino acids. The V gene's germline CDR1 is MGHRA and CDR2 YSYEKL.

V and J are TRBV19 and TRBJ2-3; maybe TRBD2 (5 bases). Germline values: CDR1 LNHDA, CDR2 SQIVND (reference sequence). The CDR3 consists of 14 residues. Trimming pared 5 bases from V and 1 base from J, leaving 10 bases between. The CDR3 nucleotides read TGTGCCAGTAGTCTCCCCGGGGGCACAGATACGCAGTATTTT. Translation gives CASSLPGGTDTQYF. The full variable domain, its missing parts supplied by reference TRBV19 and TRBJ2-3, is DGGITQSPKYLFRKEGQNVTLSCEQNLNHDAMYWYRQDPGQGLRLIYYSQIVNDFQKGDIAEGYSVSREKKESFPLTVTSAQKNPTAFYLCASSLPGGTDTQYFGPGTRLTVL.

The V call is TRBV5-3, the J call TRBJ1-1, with TRBD1 matching 9 bases. TRBV5-3 is an ORF, with its function uncertain. After removal of 4 bases from V and 7 bases from J, the junction contained 17 bases not matched to a gene. CDR3 length equals 17 residues. The CDR3 loop reads CARSNGTGNNFYFEAFF. For the CDR3, the DNA is TGTGCCAGAAGCAACGGGACAGGGAATAACTTTTACTTTGAAGCTTTCTTT.

This chain joins TRBV4-2 and TRBJ2-1; no definite D call. The CDR3 consists of 17 residues. The V gene's germline CDR1 is LGHNA and CDR2 YNFKEQ. V was shortened by 0 bases and J by 4 bases, with 16 bases between the two germline ends. CDR3 nucleotides: TGTGCCAGCAGCCAAGAGCTACTGACTTTCGGATACAATGAGCAGTTCTTC. Translation gives CASSQELLTFGYNEQFF.

The chain is built from TRBV5-1 and TRBJ2-5, with 16 bases matching TRBD2. V dropped 4 bases and J dropped 5; count of bases not matched to a gene: 5. CDR1 and CDR2 (germline): SGHRS, YFSETQ. The CDR3 has 16 amino acids. The CDR3 reads CASSQGLAGGPETQYF. In nucleotides, the CDR3 is TGCGCCAGCAGCCAGGGACTAGCGGGGGGGCCTGAGACCCAGTACTTC.

The V gene is TRBV11-2, the J gene TRBJ1-4, with D possibly being TRBD1 (6 bases). The CDR3 extends over 14 amino acids. The germline V gene encodes CDR1 SGHAT and CDR2 FQNNGV. V was trimmed by 3 bases and J by 4 bases, leaving 9 bases between them. CDR3 protein: CASSFGQFNEKLFF. CDR3 bases: TGTGCCAGCAGCTTTGGACAGTTTAATGAAAAACTGTTTTTT. The variable domain in full, with the rest retrieved from reference TRBV11-2 and TRBJ1-4, is EAGVAQSPRYKIIEKRQSVAFWCNPISGHATLYWYQQILGQGPKLLIQFQNNGVVDDSQLPKDRFSAERLKGVDSTLKIQPAKLEDSAVYLCASSFGQFNEKLFFGSGTQLSVL.

A few counts support this clone. The chain is built from TRBV28 and TRBJ2-2, with 10 bases identical to TRBD1. J was trimmed by 6 bases and V by 5 bases; bases with no gene match: 3. Germline V gives CDR1 MDHEN, CDR2 SYDVKM. The CDR3 runs 14 residues. Written as DNA, the CDR3 is TGTGCCAGCAGTGCGGACAGGGGGGCCGGGGAGCTGTTTTTT. The encoded protein is CASSADRGAGELFF.

The J gene is TRBJ2-3, the V gene TRBV6-2 or TRBV6-3; D may be TRBD2 (6 bases). Germline loops: CDR1 MNHEY, CDR2 SVGEGT. This CDR3 is 18 amino acids long. The V and J ends lost 1 base and 6 bases respectively, with 23 bases between them. CDR3 protein: CASSYLMASEGKTDTQYF. Written as DNA, the CDR3 is TGTGCCAGCAGTTACTTGATGGCTAGCGAGGGGAAGACGGATACGCAGTATTTT.

The chain carries TRBV2 and TRBJ2-2, with TRBD1 as a possible D gene (6 bases). This CDR3 has 15 residues. The germline V gene has CDR1 SNHLY and CDR2 FYNNEI. The V and J ends lost 8 bases and 0 bases respectively, with 13 bases between them. The CDR3 loop is CASSGDKANTGELFF. The CDR3 nucleotides are TGTGCCAGCTCTGGGGACAAGGCGAACACCGGGGAGCTGTTTTTT.

This clone was seen a few times. This sequence joins TRBV18 and TRBJ1-4; D possibly corresponds to TRBD1 (6 bases). This CDR3 region has 15 residues. Germline loops: CDR1 KGHSH, CDR2 LQKENI. Trimming left V 5 bases short and J 6 bases short, with 16 bases between. The CDR3 is CASSFTGRDDEKLFF. CDR3 sequence (DNA): TGTGCCAGCTCATTTACAGGGAGGGACGATGAAAAACTGTTTTTT.

This clone was counted only a few times. The CDR3 DNA reads as TGTGCCAGCAGCTCAAGACAGGGAGCTAATGAAAAACTGTTTTTT. This codes for CASSSRQGANEKLFF. The rearrangement links TRBV9 to TRBJ1-4; TRBD1 matches at 7 bases. The germline V gene has CDR1 SGDLS and CDR2 YYNGEE. Trimming cost V 4 bases and J 3 bases; bases outside gene matches: 6. This CDR3 has 15 residues.

The chain is built from TRBV9 and TRBJ1-2; D may be TRBD1 (6 bases). This CDR3 contains 14 residues. Germline CDR1 is SGDLS and CDR2 is YYNGEE. V lost 0 bases and J lost 8, with 14 bases in between. The CDR3 loop is CASSVEGVTGGYTF. Written as DNA, the CDR3 is TGTGCCAGCAGCGTAGAAGGGGTGACAGGAGGCTACACCTTC.

This rearrangement joins TRBV5-1 to TRBJ1-1, with TRBD1 matching 9 bases. From germline, CDR1 is SGHRS and CDR2 YFSETQ. The junction had 14 bases not matched to a gene; V was cut back by 3 bases and J by 5 bases. The CDR3 contains 17 residues. The CDR3 spells CASSSRWDRAIGTEAFF. CDR3 nucleotides: TGCGCCAGCAGCTCCCGATGGGACAGGGCGATTGGAACTGAAGCTTTCTTT.

V gene TRBV28 combines with J gene TRBJ1-6; perhaps TRBD1 as D (5 bases). Germline lookup yields CDR1 MDHEN and CDR2 SYDVKM. The germline V and J ends were trimmed by 5 bases and 13 bases, with 21 bases remaining between them. This CDR3 region has 15 residues. The CDR3 DNA reads as TGTGCCAGCAGTCAATCTCCGGGACTCCCTTCGCCCCTCCACTTT. Its protein product is CASSQSPGLPSPLHF.

The chain couples TRBV5-4 to TRBJ1-4; 10 bases line up with TRBD1. V gave up 4 bases and J gave up 7 bases; unmatched junction bases: 4. The CDR3 runs to 14 residues. Germline-derived CDR1 and CDR2 are SGHNT and YYREEE (reference sequence). This CDR3 reads CASSRDRGGEKLFF. DNA of the CDR3: TGTGCCAGCAGCCGGGACAGGGGAGGTGAAAAACTGTTTTTT. Complete variable domain (other parts from reference TRBV5-4 and TRBJ1-4): ETGVTQSPTHLIKTRGQQVTLRCSSQSGHNTVSWYQQALGQGPQFIFQYYREEENGRGNFPPRFSGLQFPNYSSELNVNALELDDSALYLCASSRDRGGEKLFFGSGTQLSVL.

The CDR3 protein is CASRSSGGGYEQYV. As DNA, the CDR3 is TGCGCCAGCCGCAGTAGCGGGGGTGGCTACGAGCAGTACGTC. V usage is TRBV10-2 and J usage is TRBJ2-7; 9 bases match TRBD2. V gave up 8 bases and J gave up 3 bases; unmatched junction bases: 8. The length of the CDR3 is 14 residues. Per germline, CDR1 WSHSY and CDR2 SAAADI.

This rearrangement joins TRBV28 to TRBJ1-5; the match to TRBD1 covers 8 bases. The J segment lost 2 bases and the V segment lost 5 bases, leaving 8 bases of the junction unmatched. This CDR3 is built from 16 residues. Germline V CDR1 and CDR2: MDHEN, SYDVKM. This chain's CDR3 is CASSATGVVGNQPQHF. The CDR3 region has the DNA TGTGCCAGCAGTGCGACAGGGGTGGTCGGCAATCAGCCCCAGCATTTT. The variable domain in full, completed from reference TRBV28 and TRBJ1-5, reads DVKVTQSSRYLVKRTGEKVFLECVQDMDHENMFWYRQDPGLGLRLIYFSYDVKMKEKGDIPEGYSVSREKKERFSLILESASTNQTSMYLCASSATGVVGNQPQHFGDGTRLSIL.

The genes are TRBV6-1 and TRBJ1-1; no clear D. The ends were cut back, 0 bases at V and 6 bases at J, with 8 bases in the middle. The CDR3 runs 13 residues. The V gene's germline CDR1 is MNHNS and CDR2 SASEGT. The chain's CDR3 is CASSEAVDSEAFF. In nucleotides, the CDR3 is TGTGCCAGCAGTGAAGCTGTCGACTCTGAAGCTTTCTTT.

This chain uses TRBV7-9 with TRBJ1-4; no clear D gene. In germline, CDR1 is SEHNR, CDR2 FQNEAQ (reference sequence). The CDR3 consists of 11 residues. Deletions cut 5 bases from V and 5 bases from J, with 3 bases between. CDR3 in amino acids: CASSQNEKLFF. The CDR3 DNA reads as TGTGCCAGCAGCCAGAATGAAAAACTGTTTTTT. Combining the CDR3 with reference TRBV7-9 and TRBJ1-4 gives the whole variable domain DTGVSQNPRHKITKRGQNVTFRCDPISEHNRLYWYRQTLGQGPEFLTYFQNEAQLEKSRLLSDRFSAERPKGSFSTLEIQRTEQGDSAMYLCASSQNEKLFFGSGTQLSVL.

The genes are TRBV28 and TRBJ2-6, with D possibly matching TRBD2 (6 bases). The V and J ends lost 5 bases and 2 bases respectively, with 10 bases between them. Germline lookup yields CDR1 MDHEN and CDR2 SYDVKM. The CDR3 runs to 15 residues. The CDR3 reads CASSPPGAGANVLTF. The CDR3 DNA sequence: TGTGCCAGCAGTCCGCCGGGGGCTGGGGCCAACGTCCTGACTTTC.

This chain uses TRBV7-2 with TRBJ1-5, with unresolved D. The germline CDR1 and CDR2 sequences are SGHTA and FQGNSA. CDR3 length: 13 residues. The V and J ends lost 5 bases and 5 bases respectively, with 10 bases between them. CDR3 region: CASSPPGDQPQHF. In DNA form, the CDR3 reads TGTGCCAGCAGCCCCCCCGGGGATCAGCCCCAGCATTTT.

The CDR3 sequence is CASSGGSSYNSPLHF. The CDR3 DNA reads TGTGCCAGCTCCGGAGGGAGCTCCTATAATTCACCCCTCCACTTT. V is TRBV6-5 and J is TRBJ1-6; D is undetermined. Trimming cost V 8 bases and J 0 bases, with 11 bases left between them. The CDR3 has 15 residues. Germline V gene lookup returns CDR1 MNHEY and CDR2 SVGAGI.

The chain couples TRBV5-1 to TRBJ1-2, with 9 bases matching TRBD1. The CDR3 totals 13 residues. After removal of 4 bases from V and 8 bases from J, the junction contained 6 bases not matched to a gene. Germline V gene lookup returns CDR1 SGHRS and CDR2 YFSETQ. The CDR3 sequence is CASSIGTGNGYTF. The CDR3 nucleotides read TGCGCCAGCAGCATCGGGACAGGGAACGGCTACACCTTC.

V is TRBV18 and J is TRBJ2-3, with D maybe TRBD2 (5 bases). The V gene lost 0 bases and the J gene lost 8 bases, with 9 bases spanning the gap. CDR1 KGHSH and CDR2 LQKENI come from the germline V gene. CDR3 length equals 13 residues. CDR3 sequence (DNA): TGTGCCAGCTCACCACCCGGGAAGGGTACGCAGTATTTT. Its protein is CASSPPGKGTQYF.

The J gene is TRBJ2-2, the V gene TRBV10-3, with 10 nucleotides matching TRBD1. Unmatched junction bases numbered 4, after V lost 6 bases and J lost 3 bases. CDR3 length: 15 residues. Germline CDR1 and CDR2: ENHRY and SYGVKD. As DNA, the CDR3 is TGTGCCATCAGAACCGGGACAGGGGACACCGGGGAGCTGTTTTTT. This encodes CAIRTGTGDTGELFF.

This chain joins TRBV2 and TRBJ1-1, with TRBD1 matching 10 bases. The junction had 10 bases not matched to a gene; V was cut back by 6 bases and J by 3 bases. The germline gives CDR1 SNHLY, CDR2 FYNNEI. The CDR3 runs 16 residues. Here the CDR3 reads CASSKPGQGSDTEAFF. CDR3 DNA: TGTGCCAGCAGCAAGCCGGGACAGGGGAGTGACACTGAAGCTTTCTTT.

This rearrangement joins TRBV29-1 to TRBJ1-4; possible D gene TRBD1, 5 bases. The CDR3 contains 14 residues. V lost 6 bases, J lost 3 bases, and 14 bases lay in between. Germline V gene lookup returns CDR1 SQVTM and CDR2 ANQGSEA. This CDR3 reads CSVGWGGSNEKLFF. In DNA form, the CDR3 reads TGCAGCGTGGGGTGGGGCGGTTCTAATGAAAAACTGTTTTTT.

This clone appeared many times. This chain uses TRBV11-2 with TRBJ1-6, with 7 nucleotides matching TRBD1. This CDR3 spans 13 amino acids. Trimming removed 7 bases from V and 10 bases from J; junction bases left unmatched: 7. CDR1 is SGHAT and CDR2 is FQNNGV in the germline V gene. The CDR3: CASNTGVRSPLHF. DNA for the CDR3: TGTGCCAGCAACACAGGGGTCCGCTCACCCCTCCACTTT.

The chain combines TRBV5-1 with TRBJ2-1; tentatively, D is TRBD2 (7 bases). The germline V gene has CDR1 SGHRS and CDR2 YFSETQ. Trimming took 5 bases from V and 7 from J, leaving 16 bases between them. The CDR3 totals 14 residues. CDR3 residues: CASRRGQLINEQFF. The CDR3 bases are TGCGCCAGCAGGCGGGGGCAACTAATAAATGAGCAGTTCTTC.

The chain has TRBV30 and TRBJ2-7, with D perhaps matching TRBD2 (5 bases). Germline lookup yields CDR1 GTSNPN and CDR2 SVGIG (reference sequence). V lost 2 bases, J lost 2 bases, and 13 bases lay in between. This CDR3 spans 14 amino acids. This chain's CDR3 is CAWSLSRGTYEQYF. The CDR3 DNA is TGTGCCTGGAGTTTGTCGAGAGGGACCTACGAGCAGTACTTC.

This chain uses TRBV28 with TRBJ1-1; 8 nucleotides agree with TRBD1. J was trimmed by 5 bases and V by 6 bases; bases with no gene match: 5. Germline values: CDR1 MDHEN, CDR2 SYDVKM. This CDR3 is 13 amino acids long. CDR3 nucleotides: TGTGCCAGCAGAGCAGGGGGCTGGACTGAAGCTTTCTTT. Its protein product is CASRAGGWTEAFF.